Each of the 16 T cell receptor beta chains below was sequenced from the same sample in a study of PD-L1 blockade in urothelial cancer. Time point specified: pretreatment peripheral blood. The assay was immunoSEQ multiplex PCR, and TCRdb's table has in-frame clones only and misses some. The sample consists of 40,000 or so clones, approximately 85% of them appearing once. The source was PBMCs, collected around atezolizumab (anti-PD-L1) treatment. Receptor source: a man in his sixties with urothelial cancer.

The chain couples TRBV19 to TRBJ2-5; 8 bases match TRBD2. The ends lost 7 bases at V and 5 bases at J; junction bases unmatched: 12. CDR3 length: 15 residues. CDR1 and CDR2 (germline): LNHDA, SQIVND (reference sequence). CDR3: CASTQVAGGWETQYF. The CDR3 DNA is TGTGCCAGTACCCAAGTGGCGGGGGGCTGGGAGACCCAGTACTTC. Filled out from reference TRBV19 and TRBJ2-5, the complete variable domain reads DGGITQSPKYLFRKEGQNVTLSCEQNLNHDAMYWYRQDPGQGLRLIYYSQIVNDFQKGDIAEGYSVSREKKESFPLTVTSAQKNPTAFYLCASTQVAGGWETQYFGPGTRLLVL.

CDR3 nucleotide sequence: TGTGCCAGCAGTACCCCCCGACAGGGCTACGAGCAGTACTTC. It encodes CASSTPRQGYEQYF. The rearrangement joins TRBV28 to TRBJ2-7; TRBD1 agrees at 7 bases. V lost 5 bases to trimming and J lost 3 bases; unmatched junction nucleotides: 7. CDR3 size: 14 residues. Per germline, CDR1 MDHEN and CDR2 SYDVKM.

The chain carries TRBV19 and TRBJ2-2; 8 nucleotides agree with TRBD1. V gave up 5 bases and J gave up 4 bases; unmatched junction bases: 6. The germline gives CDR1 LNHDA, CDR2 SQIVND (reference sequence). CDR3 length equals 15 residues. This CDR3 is CASSFQTGATGELFF. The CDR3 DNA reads TGTGCCAGTAGTTTCCAGACAGGGGCCACCGGGGAGCTGTTTTTT. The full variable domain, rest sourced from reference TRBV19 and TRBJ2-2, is DGGITQSPKYLFRKEGQNVTLSCEQNLNHDAMYWYRQDPGQGLRLIYYSQIVNDFQKGDIAEGYSVSREKKESFPLTVTSAQKNPTAFYLCASSFQTGATGELFFGEGSRLTVL.

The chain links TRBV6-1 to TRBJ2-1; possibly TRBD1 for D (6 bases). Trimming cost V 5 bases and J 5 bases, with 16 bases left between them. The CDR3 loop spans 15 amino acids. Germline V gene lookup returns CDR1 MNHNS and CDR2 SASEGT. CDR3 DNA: TGTGCCAGCAGTCAGCTCCAACAGGGTAACAATGAGCAGTTCTTC. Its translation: CASSQLQQGNNEQFF.

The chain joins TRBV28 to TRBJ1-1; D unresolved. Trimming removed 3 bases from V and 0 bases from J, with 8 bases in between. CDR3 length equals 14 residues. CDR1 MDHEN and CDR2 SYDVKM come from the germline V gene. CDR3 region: CASSLTNMNTEAFF. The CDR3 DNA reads TGTGCCAGCAGTTTGACAAACATGAACACTGAAGCTTTCTTT.

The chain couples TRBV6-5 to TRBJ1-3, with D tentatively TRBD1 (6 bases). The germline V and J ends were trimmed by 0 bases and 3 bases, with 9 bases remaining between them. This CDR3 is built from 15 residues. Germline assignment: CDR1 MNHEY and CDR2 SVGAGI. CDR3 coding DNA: TGTGCCAGCAGTTACTCCCAGGGGCATGGAAACACCATATATTTT. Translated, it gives CASSYSQGHGNTIYF.

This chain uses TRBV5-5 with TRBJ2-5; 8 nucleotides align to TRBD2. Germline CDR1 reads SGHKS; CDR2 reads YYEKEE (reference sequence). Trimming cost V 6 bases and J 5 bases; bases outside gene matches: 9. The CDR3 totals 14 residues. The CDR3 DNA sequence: TGTGCCAGCAACGTAGCGGGGACCATGGAGACCCAGTACTTC. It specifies CASNVAGTMETQYF.

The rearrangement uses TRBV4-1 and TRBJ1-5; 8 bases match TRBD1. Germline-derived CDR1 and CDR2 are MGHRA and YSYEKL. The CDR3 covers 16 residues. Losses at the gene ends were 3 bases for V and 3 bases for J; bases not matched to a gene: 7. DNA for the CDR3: TGCGCCAGCAGCCAGGGCCTCAGGGGGCTCAATCAGCCCCAGCATTTT. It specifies CASSQGLRGLNQPQHF.

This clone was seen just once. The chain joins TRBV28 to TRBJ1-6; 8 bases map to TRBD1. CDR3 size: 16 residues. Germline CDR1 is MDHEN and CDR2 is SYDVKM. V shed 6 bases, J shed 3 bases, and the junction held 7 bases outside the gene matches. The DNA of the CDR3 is TGTGCCAGCAGACACCCCGGACAGGGCTATAATTCACCCCTCCACTTT. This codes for CASRHPGQGYNSPLHF.

The chain's CDR3 is CASSPGLYAGNSEAFF. CDR3 bases: TGTGCCAGCAGCCCTGGGCTTTACGCCGGCAATTCTGAAGCTTTCTTT. The chain employs TRBV7-9 and TRBJ1-1, with D unresolved. The CDR3 totals 16 residues. The germline V gene encodes CDR1 SEHNR and CDR2 FQNEAQ (reference sequence). V was cut by 5 bases and J by 6 bases, with 22 bases left in between. Full variable domain (missing parts from reference TRBV7-9 and TRBJ1-1): DTGVSQNPRHKITKRGQNVTFRCDPISEHNRLYWYRQTLGQGPEFLTYFQNEAQLEKSRLLSDRFSAERPKGSFSTLEIQRTEQGDSAMYLCASSPGLYAGNSEAFFGQGTRLTVV.

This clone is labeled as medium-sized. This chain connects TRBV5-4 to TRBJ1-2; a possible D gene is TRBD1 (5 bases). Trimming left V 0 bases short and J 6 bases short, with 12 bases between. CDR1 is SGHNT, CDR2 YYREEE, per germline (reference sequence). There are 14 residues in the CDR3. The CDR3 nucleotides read TGTGCCAGCAGCTTGGTAGGGGCCCGGGATGGCTACACCTTC. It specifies CASSLVGARDGYTF.

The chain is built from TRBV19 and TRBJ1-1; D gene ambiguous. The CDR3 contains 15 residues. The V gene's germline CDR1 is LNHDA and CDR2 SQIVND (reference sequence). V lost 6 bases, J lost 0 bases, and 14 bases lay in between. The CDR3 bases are TGTGCCAGTAGCAAGCCCGGAGAGATGAACACTGAAGCTTTCTTT. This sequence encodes CASSKPGEMNTEAFF. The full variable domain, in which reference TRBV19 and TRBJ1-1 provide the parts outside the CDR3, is DGGITQSPKYLFRKEGQNVTLSCEQNLNHDAMYWYRQDPGQGLRLIYYSQIVNDFQKGDIAEGYSVSREKKESFPLTVTSAQKNPTAFYLCASSKPGEMNTEAFFGQGTRLTVV.

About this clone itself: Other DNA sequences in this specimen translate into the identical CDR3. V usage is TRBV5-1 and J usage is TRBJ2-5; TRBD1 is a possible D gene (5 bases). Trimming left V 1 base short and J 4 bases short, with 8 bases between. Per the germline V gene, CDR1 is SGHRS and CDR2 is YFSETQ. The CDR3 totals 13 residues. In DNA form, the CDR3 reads TGCGCCAGCAGCTTGCAGGGAAGAGAGACCCAGTACTTC. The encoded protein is CASSLQGRETQYF.

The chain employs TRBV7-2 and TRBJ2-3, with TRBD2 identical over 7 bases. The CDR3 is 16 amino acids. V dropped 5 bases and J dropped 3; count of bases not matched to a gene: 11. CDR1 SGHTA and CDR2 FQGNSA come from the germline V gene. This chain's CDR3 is CASSAGVWGETDTQYF. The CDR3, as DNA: TGTGCCAGCAGCGCGGGGGTTTGGGGTGAGACAGATACGCAGTATTTT. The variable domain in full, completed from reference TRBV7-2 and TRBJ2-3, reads GAGVSQSPSNKVTEKGKDVELRCDPISGHTALYWYRQSLGQGLEFLIYFQGNSAPDKSGLPSDRFSAERTGGSVSTLTIQRTQQEDSAVYLCASSAGVWGETDTQYFGPGTRLTVL.

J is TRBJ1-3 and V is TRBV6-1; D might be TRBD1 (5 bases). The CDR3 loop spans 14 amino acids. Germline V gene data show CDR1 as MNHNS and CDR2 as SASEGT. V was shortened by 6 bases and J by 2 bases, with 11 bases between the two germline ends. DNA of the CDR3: TGTGCCAGCAGGCCGACAGTTACTGGAAACACCATATATTTT. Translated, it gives CASRPTVTGNTIYF.

CDR3 nucleotides: TGTGCCAGCAGGGTGGCCAGGATTAGCAATCAGCCCCAGCATTTT. Protein sequence: CASRVARISNQPQHF. The rearrangement links TRBV2 to TRBJ1-5; D not resolved. CDR3 length: 15 amino acids. CDR1 is SNHLY, CDR2 FYNNEI, per germline. Trimming removed 6 bases from V and 0 bases from J, with 12 bases in between. Looking up the rest from reference TRBV2 and TRBJ1-5 gives the full variable domain: EPEVTQTPSHQVTQMGQEVILRCVPISNHLYFYWYRQILGQKVEFLVSFYNNEISEKSEIFDDQFSVERPDGSNFTLKIRSTKLEDSAMYFCASRVARISNQPQHFGDGTRLSIL.